This TCR beta chain was recovered during a study of cytomegalovirus exposure and HLA in healthy donors. The PCR ran on 60 Vbeta and 13 Jbeta primers. The method was immunoSEQ multiplex PCR; TCRdb's version includes in-frame clones alone and lacks a portion of them. The sample records roughly 180,000 clones, about three quarters being singletons. General study points: Three CMV-associated chains were confirmed in vitro to be specific for CMV antigens.

V lost 5 bases, J lost 5 bases, and 13 bases lay in between. The germline V gene has CDR1 MNHEY and CDR2 SVGAGI. CDR3 length: 13 residues. A note on this clone: Antigen: not known.

Material: PBMCs. This sequence originates from a female donor in good health and CMV-seronegative. This sequence joins TRBV6-5 and TRBJ2-7; D gene ambiguous. The CDR3 bases are TGTGCCAGCAGTGAAGCTGAGCTTAACGAGCAGTACTTC. Amino acid sequence: CASSEAELNEQYF.